This T cell receptor beta chain was sequenced for a study of blood T cell repertoires in COVID-19. Sequenced by immunoSEQ multiplex PCR; TCRdb stores in-frame clones only, minus some. This sample yields hundreds of thousands of clones, of which 80% to 90% are seen a single time; 1.4% belongs to the top ten. This TCR was recovered from a woman in her twenties or thirties with active or convalescent COVID-19. Sequencing was done on a sample of peripheral blood.

DNA for the CDR3: TGTGCCAGCAGCTTGAGGGTCATCACCGGGGGGGCCAACGTCCTGACTTTC. It is translated as CASSLRVITGGANVLTF. The gene calls are TRBV7-2 and TRBJ2-6; possible D gene TRBD2, 5 bases. CDR1 and CDR2 from the germline V gene are SGHTA and FQGNSA. The CDR3 has 17 amino acids. With 3 bases removed from V and 4 bases from J, the gap between germline ends came to 16 bases. The variable domain in full, completed from reference TRBV7-2 and TRBJ2-6, reads GAGVSQSPSNKVTEKGKDVELRCDPISGHTALYWYRQSLGQGLEFLIYFQGNSAPDKSGLPSDRFSAERTGGSVSTLTIQRTQQEDSAVYLCASSLRVITGGANVLTFGAGSRLTVL.